A single sample gave rise to the 6 T cell receptor beta chains below, sequenced in a study of cytomegalovirus exposure and HLA in healthy donors. A multiplex PCR was run with 60 Vbeta primers and 13 Jbeta primers. Some clones are missing from TCRdb's copy, which holds only in-frame ones; the method was immunoSEQ multiplex PCR. There are 100,000 to 150,000 clones in the sample; 80% occur only once, and 7.5% to 10% lies in the top ten. Sequencing was performed on PBMCs. Receptor source: a female donor in good health and CMV-seropositive.

The V and J genes are TRBV7-2 and TRBJ2-3; TRBD2 agrees at 12 bases. The CDR3 runs 18 residues. Trimming at V came to 5 bases and at J to 0 bases, leaving 9 bases not matched to a gene. Germline V lookup: CDR1 SGHTA, CDR2 FQGNSA. CDR3 sequence (DNA): TGTGCCAGCAGCGCAGGACTAGCGGGGATCCCTAGCACAGATACGCAGTATTTT. Amino acids: CASSAGLAGIPSTDTQYF. Full variable domain (missing parts from reference TRBV7-2 and TRBJ2-3): GAGVSQSPSNKVTEKGKDVELRCDPISGHTALYWYRQSLGQGLEFLIYFQGNSAPDKSGLPSDRFSAERTGGSVSTLTIQRTQQEDSAVYLCASSAGLAGIPSTDTQYFGPGTRLTVL.

The chain couples TRBV27 to TRBJ2-5, with 8 bases identical to TRBD2. The germline V gene encodes CDR1 MNHEY and CDR2 SMNVEV (reference sequence). The CDR3 runs to 15 residues. After removal of 3 bases from V and 4 bases from J, the junction contained 7 bases not matched to a gene. Here the CDR3 DNA reads TGTGCCAGCAGTTTTCGGGGGACTAGGGGAGAGACCCAGTACTTC. It yields the protein CASSFRGTRGETQYF.

V usage is TRBV10-3 and J usage is TRBJ1-4; D may be TRBD1 (6 bases). The CDR3 length is 13 residues. Germline V gives CDR1 ENHRY, CDR2 SYGVKD. V lost 8 bases to trimming and J lost 5 bases, with 12 bases between them. As DNA, the CDR3 is TGTGCCATCTCACAGGGTGGGAATGAAAAACTGTTTTTT. It codes for CAISQGGNEKLFF.

In this sample, this clone turned up once. At one end the junction does not follow the germline gene, possibly because of a read error. The CDR3 nucleotides read TGCAGCGTCTGGGACAGGAATGATCAGCCCCGGCATTTT. Encoded protein: CSVWDRNDQPRHF. The chain couples TRBV29-1 to TRBJ1-5, with 8 bases aligning to TRBD1. The CDR3 runs to 13 residues. CDR1 SQVTM and CDR2 ANQGSEA come from the germline V gene.

Note on this clone: Other nucleotide sequences from this sample produce the same CDR3. This chain joins TRBV7-3 and TRBJ1-1; D not resolved. Germline V gene lookup returns CDR1 SGHTA and CDR2 FQGTGA. The ends were cut back, 3 bases at V and 3 bases at J, with 8 bases in the middle. The CDR3 consists of 13 residues. The CDR3 sequence: CASSFGGDTEAFF. The CDR3, as DNA: TGTGCCAGCAGCTTTGGCGGAGACACTGAAGCTTTCTTT.

The genes are TRBV10-3 and TRBJ2-5, with TRBD2 as a possible D gene (5 bases). The CDR3 is 11 residues long. CDR1 is ENHRY and CDR2 is SYGVKD in the germline V gene. V was clipped by 4 bases and J by 5 bases, with 5 bases between them. The CDR3 DNA is TGTGCCATCAGTGGCGGGGAGACCCAGTACTTC. The encoded protein is CAISGGETQYF.